One sample yielded the 16 T cell receptor beta chains listed below, sequenced in a study of OX40 agonist ivuxolimab in advanced cancers. Libraries were built with the immunoSEQ multiplex PCR assay. TCRdb stores this immuneACCESS table with in-frame sequences only. Part of the clones is absent; in the studies checked, under half of the shortfall reflects unresolved V genes, and no reason is known for the rest. The sample table lists 65,000 to 95,000 clones, over 75% of them with a count of one. The ten largest clones represent 6.2% of the sample. The source was CD4+ or CD8+ T cells sorted from blood, collected in a trial of the OX40 agonist ivuxolimab. All receptors derive from an adult with an advanced solid tumor such as melanoma, head and neck, liver or kidney cancer.

V gene TRBV11-2 combines with J gene TRBJ2-3; no clear D gene. The CDR3 is 17 amino acids. Trimming stripped 1 base from V and 5 bases from J, with 19 bases between. CDR1 and CDR2 from the germline V gene are SGHAT and FQNNGV. The DNA for the CDR3 is TGTGCCAGCAGCTTAGTTCTAGGACCTGCAGCGCTAGATACGCAGTATTTT. Translated: CASSLVLGPAALDTQYF.

This clone was recorded once. The V call is TRBV5-4, the J call TRBJ2-2, with TRBD2 matching 7 bases. In germline, CDR1 is SGHNT, CDR2 YYREEE (reference sequence). Trimming cost V 0 bases and J 7 bases; bases outside gene matches: 3. The CDR3 extends over 14 amino acids. Written as DNA, the CDR3 is TGTGCCAGCAGCTTGGTCGCGGGGGACGGGGAGCTGTTTTTT. Its protein product is CASSLVAGDGELFF.

This chain links TRBV7-2 with TRBJ2-7, with 7 bases identical to TRBD1. From germline, CDR1 is SGHTA and CDR2 FQGNSA. With V trimmed by 4 bases and J by 2 bases, 8 bases remained unmatched. The CDR3 spans 15 residues. The CDR3 reads CASSSSGTETYEQYF. CDR3 DNA: TGTGCCAGCAGCTCTTCCGGGACAGAGACCTACGAGCAGTACTTC.

The gene calls are TRBV19 and TRBJ2-2; a weak D match, TRBD2 (6 bases). V lost 3 bases and J 0 bases, leaving 14 bases between the germline ends. CDR3 size: 17 residues. CDR1 is LNHDA, CDR2 SQIVND, per germline (reference sequence). The CDR3 nucleotides read TGTGCCAGTAGTATGGGCCCAACGGGGGCGAACACCGGGGAGCTGTTTTTT. Its translation: CASSMGPTGANTGELFF. The full variable domain, its missing parts supplied by reference TRBV19 and TRBJ2-2, is DGGITQSPKYLFRKEGQNVTLSCEQNLNHDAMYWYRQDPGQGLRLIYYSQIVNDFQKGDIAEGYSVSREKKESFPLTVTSAQKNPTAFYLCASSMGPTGANTGELFFGEGSRLTVL.

CDR3 protein: CATRLGMNTEAFF. CDR3 coding DNA: TGTGCCACCCGCTTAGGGATGAACACTGAAGCTTTCTTT. The chain links TRBV2 to TRBJ1-1; D call uncertain. V shed 10 bases and J shed 0 bases, with 12 bases lying between them. The germline gives CDR1 SNHLY, CDR2 FYNNEI. This CDR3 has 13 residues.

The rearrangement uses TRBV2 and TRBJ2-7; the D gene could be TRBD1 or TRBD2 (5 bases each). V dropped 5 bases and J dropped 0 bases, with 8 bases sitting between them. The CDR3 length is 13 residues. The V gene's germline CDR1 is SNHLY and CDR2 FYNNEI. CDR3 protein: CASSRDGSYEQYF. The CDR3 nucleotides are TGTGCCAGCAGTCGGGACGGCTCCTACGAGCAGTACTTC.

The chain has TRBV18 and TRBJ2-7, with D possibly matching TRBD2 (6 bases). The length of the CDR3 is 12 residues. The V and J ends lost 3 bases and 6 bases respectively, with 9 bases between them. In germline, CDR1 is KGHSH, CDR2 LQKENI. DNA of the CDR3: TGTGCCAGCTCACCCGGGAGCATCGAGCAGTACTTC. This sequence encodes CASSPGSIEQYF. Supplemented by reference TRBV18 and TRBJ2-7, the full variable domain reads NAGVMQNPRHLVRRRGQEARLRCSPMKGHSHVYWYRQLPEEGLKFMVYLQKENIIDESGMPKERFSAEFPKEGPSILRIQQVVRGDSAAYFCASSPGSIEQYFGPGTRLTVT.

This clone is a singleton in its sample. The J gene is TRBJ2-3, the V gene TRBV9; 10 nucleotides match TRBD2. V was clipped by 2 bases and J by 3 bases; unmatched bases: 0. Germline CDR1 SGDLS, CDR2 YYNGEE. The CDR3 runs 14 residues. The CDR3 sequence: CASSVSGRTDTQYF. DNA of the CDR3: TGTGCCAGCAGCGTTAGCGGGAGGACAGATACGCAGTATTTT.

The V call is TRBV11-2, the J call TRBJ2-1; TRBD2 agrees at 14 bases. Germline V CDR1 and CDR2: SGHAT, FQNNGV. CDR3 length: 16 amino acids. The J segment lost 7 bases and the V segment lost 5 bases, leaving 7 bases of the junction unmatched. Written as DNA, the CDR3 is TGTGCCAGCAGCCGAAGGACTAGCGGGGGGTGGAATGAGCAGTTCTTC. Protein: CASSRRTSGGWNEQFF.

The gene calls are TRBV19 and TRBJ2-1, with TRBD2 matching over 7 bases. Germline assignment: CDR1 LNHDA and CDR2 SQIVND (reference sequence). This CDR3 is built from 13 residues. The V gene end was trimmed by 3 bases and the J gene end by 8 bases; junction bases not matched to a gene: 4. The CDR3 DNA sequence: TGTGCCAGTAGTATGGGGAGCGGGGATGAGCAGTTCTTC. Amino acid sequence: CASSMGSGDEQFF.

The count of this clone is one. The gene calls are TRBV19 and TRBJ1-4; TRBD1 is a possible D gene (5 bases). V was trimmed by 7 bases and J by 2 bases, leaving 17 bases between them. Germline loops: CDR1 LNHDA, CDR2 SQIVND (reference sequence). The CDR3 has 16 residues. In DNA form, the CDR3 reads TGTGCCAGTACCCCTGGGGGATTTTCGACTAATGAAAAACTGTTTTTT. Residues: CASTPGGFSTNEKLFF.

The chain has TRBV11-2 and TRBJ1-2; 8 nucleotides match TRBD1. The V segment lost 0 bases and the J segment 2 bases; nucleotides outside the gene matches: 8. There are 17 residues in the CDR3. Germline values: CDR1 SGHAT, CDR2 FQNNGV. DNA of the CDR3: TGTGCCAGCAGCTTAGATTTTGGACAGGGAGGCAACTATGGCTACACCTTC. Translation gives CASSLDFGQGGNYGYTF.

The chain employs TRBV5-4 and TRBJ2-5; D is undetermined. The CDR3 runs 14 residues. Germline V lookup: CDR1 SGHNT, CDR2 YYREEE (reference sequence). V was trimmed by 4 bases and J by 5 bases, leaving 15 bases between them. The CDR3 DNA reads as TGTGCCAGCAGCCGCCAGTCCTTGAAGGAGACCCAGTACTTC. Translating it yields CASSRQSLKETQYF.

The V call is TRBV6-5, the J call TRBJ1-1, with D tentatively TRBD1 (6 bases). The CDR3 loop spans 13 amino acids. The germline CDR1 and CDR2 sequences are MNHEY and SVGAGI. Trimming pared 8 bases from V and 4 bases from J, leaving 14 bases between. The CDR3 loop reads CASLSGASTEAFF. The DNA of the CDR3 is TGTGCCAGCCTGTCAGGGGCTAGCACTGAAGCTTTCTTT.

This chain connects TRBV6-5 to TRBJ2-1; 9 positions agree with TRBD2. CDR1 is MNHEY and CDR2 is SVGAGI in the germline V gene. Germline trimming cut 6 bases from V and 8 bases from J; bases unmatched to any gene: 11. This CDR3 contains 15 residues. CDR3 in DNA: TGTGCCAGCAGCGGATTCGGCGGGGGGGCATATGAGCAGTTCTTC. Amino acids: CASSGFGGGAYEQFF.

The rearrangement links TRBV9 to TRBJ1-2; D gene uncertain. Trimming took off 2 bases at V and 2 bases at J, with 1 base between the two ends. The CDR3 length is 11 residues. Germline V gives CDR1 SGDLS, CDR2 YYNGEE. This CDR3 is CASSVNYGYTF. The CDR3 region has the DNA TGTGCCAGCAGCGTGAACTATGGCTACACCTTC. Variable domain in full (rest from reference TRBV9 and TRBJ1-2): DSGVTQTPKHLITATGQRVTLRCSPRSGDLSVYWYQQSLDQGLQFLIQYYNGEERAKGNILERFSAQQFPDLHSELNLSSLELGDSALYFCASSVNYGYTFGSGTRLTVV.